This T cell receptor (beta chain) was captured in a study of T cells in narcolepsy. In the study overall: Patients with NT1 or NT2 and healthy control donors were enrolled.

General observations from the study: Autoreactive clonotypes reportedly recurred in blood of same and different patients, not controls.

The V and J ends lost 4 bases and 5 bases, in that order; junction bases with no gene match: 8. Germline lookup yields CDR1 SGHDT and CDR2 YYEEEE. The CDR3 is 14 residues long. The table lists this clone with a few counts. Its antigen remains unknown. Profiled with immunoSEQ multiplex PCR; TCRdb holds only in-frame clones, not every one. Here the sample spans 20,000 to 25,000 clones, 85% to 90% being singletons. Sequenced sample: CD45RA- memory CD4+ T cells from PBMCs. The sequence came from a human donor with narcolepsy. This rearrangement joins TRBV5-6 to TRBJ1-2; TRBD1 matches at 7 bases. The CDR3 DNA is TGTGCCAGCAGCCTAGACAGGGTACAATATGGCTACACCTTC. Translation gives CASSLDRVQYGYTF.